This TCR beta chain stems from a study of CD8+ T cells in alopecia areata. Study-wide results and caveats: Researchers report lesional scalp, most notably alopecia totalis/universalis, outstripped normal scalp in clonality.

In each case, RNA was isolated and then reverse transcribed into cDNA as the sequencing template. Assay: immunoSEQ multiplex PCR; the TCRdb copy retains only in-frame clones and omits some. The sample lists more than 95,000 clones, around two fifths occurring once. V gave up 6 bases and J gave up 4 bases; unmatched junction bases: 4. Germline-derived CDR1 and CDR2 are SQVTM and ANQGSEA. This CDR3 spans 13 amino acids. Obtained from alopecia areata patients were lesional scalp punch biopsies along with peripheral blood. On this clone itself: Its antigen is as yet unknown. Within the sample, other DNA sequences also encode this same CDR3.

This clonotype was sampled from a human donor with alopecia areata. The genes are TRBV29-1 and TRBJ1-5; 9 bases agree with TRBD1. The sample was CD4+ T cells sorted from blood. CDR3 protein: CSVSGTGNQPQHF. DNA of the CDR3: TGCAGCGTCTCCGGGACAGGGAATCAGCCCCAGCATTTT.